Listed below are T cell receptor beta chains from one sample, sequenced in a study of blood T cell repertoires in COVID-19. Assay: immunoSEQ multiplex PCR; the TCRdb copy retains only in-frame clones and omits some. The table shows tens of thousands of clones, with roughly nine tenths occurring only once. Specimen: peripheral blood. These receptors were taken from a middle-aged man with COVID-19, enrolled during active disease. CDR3s include the opening cysteine and the closing phenylalanine or tryptophan. Each record gives: clone size, D gene, V gene, J gene, CDR3 length, CDR3 DNA, CDR3 protein. D genes are given only for firm matches. Clone sizes are given selectively: once, few, many, or a class where the clone is expanded.

>-|TRBD2|TRBV6-5|TRBJ2-1|15
TGTGCCAGCAGTTCCAGCGGGGGGTACGTCAATGAGCAGTTCTTC
CASSSSGGYVNEQFF
>-|TRBD1|TRBV6-1|TRBJ2-7|15
TGTGCCAGCAGTGAAGCCGGGACAGGGATCTACGAGCAGTACTTC
CASSEAGTGIYEQYF
>-|TRBD1|TRBV5-1|TRBJ2-7|15
TGCGCCAGCAGCTTCTGGACAGGGGCGACCTACGAGCAGTACTTC
CASSFWTGATYEQYF
>-|-|TRBV19|TRBJ1-5|15
TGTGCCAGTAGTAGAACAGGGACGAGCAATCAGCCCCAGCATTTT
CASSRTGTSNQPQHF
>-|TRBD2|TRBV11-2|TRBJ2-1|13
TGTGCCTCCGGGGGGTGGGCCTACAATGAGCAGTTCTTC
CASGGWAYNEQFF
>once|-|TRBV15|TRBJ2-7|17
TGTGCCACCAGCAGCGAAAGACTAATGGGGGGTTCCTACGAGCAGTACTTC
CATSSERLMGGSYEQYF
>-|TRBD2|TRBV4-1|TRBJ2-7|17
TGCGCCAGCAGCCAAAACTGGGAGACTAGCGGGGGCCACGAGCAGTACTTC
CASSQNWETSGGHEQYF
>-|-|TRBV3-1/TRBV3-2|TRBJ2-7|15
TGTGCCAGCAGCCAAGTTTCACTACAGGGTTACGAGCAGTACTTC
CASSQVSLQGYEQYF
>-|-|TRBV7-9|TRBJ1-5|13
TGTGCCAGCAGCTTAGAACAGGGTCAGCCCCAGCATTTT
CASSLEQGQPQHF
>-|-|TRBV21-1|TRBJ1-1|14
TGTGCCAGCAGCAAAGGGGACATGAACACTGAAGCTTTCTTT
CASSKGDMNTEAFF
>once|-|TRBV6-1|TRBJ2-1|15
TGTGCCAGCAGTGAAGAAGCGACGACCTACAATGAGCAGTTCTTC
CASSEEATTYNEQFF
>-|-|TRBV30|TRBJ1-1|12
TGTGCCTGGAGACAACAGGTGGGCAGAGCTTTCTTT
CAWRQQVGRAFF
>-|-|TRBV19|TRBJ2-5|13
TGTGCCAGTAGTGTACAGGGCCAAGAGACCCAGTACTTC
CASSVQGQETQYF
>-|TRBD1|TRBV12-3/TRBV12-4|TRBJ1-1|13
TGTGCCAGCAGTCTTCGACAGGGGGGTGTAGCTTTCTTT
CASSLRQGGVAFF
>-|-|TRBV20-1|TRBJ1-1|11
TGCAGTGTAAGAGGGGGCACTGAAGCTTTCTTT
CSVRGGTEAFF
>-|-|TRBV27|TRBJ1-5|13
TGTGCCAGCAGGGAGTGGAACAATCAGCCCCAGCATTTT
CASREWNNQPQHF
>-|-|TRBV6-1|TRBJ1-2|13
TGTGCCAGCAGTGAGGGCAGCAACTATGGCTACACCTTC
CASSEGSNYGYTF
>-|-|TRBV10-3|TRBJ1-1|14
TGTGCCATCAGTGGCAGGGGCCGATACACTGAAGCTTTCTTT
CAISGRGRYTEAFF
>-|TRBD2|TRBV5-5|TRBJ2-5|13
TGTGCCAGCAGCTTGATGGGGGGGGAGACCCAGTACTTC
CASSLMGGETQYF
>-|-|TRBV6-6|TRBJ1-6|15
TGTGCCAGCAGGATTCGGGGGTTGGGTAATTCACCCCTCCACTTT
CASRIRGLGNSPLHF
>-|-|TRBV5-1|TRBJ1-5|14
TGCGCCAGCAGCTTAGGGGGTCGGGGTGAGCCCCAGCATTTT
CASSLGGRGEPQHF
>-|-|TRBV18|TRBJ1-1|16
TGTGCCAGCTCCCCCCAAGGAGTAGACTCCTTCCCTGAAGCTTTCTTT
CASSPQGVDSFPEAFF
>-|TRBD2|TRBV4-1|TRBJ2-1|16
TGCGCCAGCAGCCAAGTGCGACTAGCGGGTTTGGGGGAGCAGTTCTTC
CASSQVRLAGLGEQFF
>-|TRBD1|TRBV30|TRBJ1-4|11
TGTGCCGCGACAGGGGTGGAAAAACTGTTTTTT
CAATGVEKLFF
>once|-|TRBV3-1/TRBV3-2|TRBJ2-2|18
TGTGCCAGCAGCCCAGACTCGGGATTTCTTGAAGGTGCCGGGGAGCTGTTTTTT
CASSPDSGFLEGAGELFF
>-|TRBD1|TRBV19|TRBJ1-2|14
TGTGCCAGTAGTATCGAGGGGGCAGACTATGGCTACACCTTC
CASSIEGADYGYTF
>-|-|TRBV2|TRBJ2-3|14
TGTGCCAGCAGTGAATCCGGTAGGACAGCCACGCAGTATTTT
CASSESGRTATQYF